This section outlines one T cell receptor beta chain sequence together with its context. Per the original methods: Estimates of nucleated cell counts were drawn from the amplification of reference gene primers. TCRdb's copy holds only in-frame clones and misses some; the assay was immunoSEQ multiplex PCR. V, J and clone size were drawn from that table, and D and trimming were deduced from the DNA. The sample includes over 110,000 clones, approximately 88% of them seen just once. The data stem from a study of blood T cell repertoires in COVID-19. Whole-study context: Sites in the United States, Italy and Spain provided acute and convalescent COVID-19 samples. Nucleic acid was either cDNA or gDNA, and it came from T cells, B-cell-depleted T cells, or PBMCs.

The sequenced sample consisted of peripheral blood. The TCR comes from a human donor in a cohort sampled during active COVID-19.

In nucleotides, the CDR3 is TGTGCCAGCAGCTTAGCTGGGCCGGAGGGTTATGGCTACACCTTC. Protein sequence: CASSLAGPEGYGYTF. The V gene is TRBV7-9, the J gene TRBJ1-2; D ambiguous. The V end lost 0 bases, the J end lost 5 bases, and 13 bases lay between the germline ends. The CDR3 sequence is 15 residues long. CDR1 and CDR2 (germline): SEHNR, FQNEAQ (reference sequence).